This T cell receptor (beta chain) was documented in a study of early stage breast cancer tumors. Across the whole study: Invasive lobular carcinomas made up about 30% of the 12 ER+/PR+/HER2- tumors. Study outcomes and limitations: Compared with adjacent normal breast, tumors showed about 2.5-fold denser, more clonal T cells. Most shared enriched TCRB sequences were commonly generated ones.

In the case of this clone: Its antigen is undetermined.

The germline gives CDR1 MNHNS, CDR2 SASEGT. This CDR3 comprises 13 residues. V shed 7 bases and J 8 bases; nucleotides not matched to a gene: 8. Each sample had two DNA replicates, around 0.45 ug blood or 1.5 ug tissue. Only in-frame clones appear in the TCRdb table, and some are missing; sequencing was by immunoSEQ multiplex PCR. The top ten hold around 3.4% of the sample, which has just over 50,000 clones, roughly 78% seen once. The rearrangement links TRBV6-1 to TRBJ1-2; 9 positions agree with TRBD1. The clonotype originates from a person aged 35-49 years with breast cancer. Sequencing was carried out using blood. CDR3 bases: TGTGCCAGCACTCAGACAGGGGGTAACGGCTACACCTTC. Its protein product is CASTQTGGNGYTF.